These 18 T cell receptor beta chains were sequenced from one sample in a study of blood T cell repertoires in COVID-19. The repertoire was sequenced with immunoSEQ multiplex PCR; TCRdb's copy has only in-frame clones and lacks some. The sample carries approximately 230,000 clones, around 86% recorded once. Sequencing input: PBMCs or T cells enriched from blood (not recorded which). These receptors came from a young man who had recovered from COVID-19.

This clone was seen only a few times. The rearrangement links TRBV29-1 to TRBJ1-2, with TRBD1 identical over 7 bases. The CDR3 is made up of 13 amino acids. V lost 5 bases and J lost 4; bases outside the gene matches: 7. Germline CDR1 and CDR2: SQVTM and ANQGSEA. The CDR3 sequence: CSVHRGMGYGYTF. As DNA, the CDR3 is TGCAGCGTTCACAGGGGAATGGGCTATGGCTACACCTTC.

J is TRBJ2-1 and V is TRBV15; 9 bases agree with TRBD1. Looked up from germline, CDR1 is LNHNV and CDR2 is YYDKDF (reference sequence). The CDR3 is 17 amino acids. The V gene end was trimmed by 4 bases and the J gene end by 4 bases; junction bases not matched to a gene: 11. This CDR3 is CATSNPPATGGYNEQFF. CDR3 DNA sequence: TGTGCCACCAGCAACCCCCCCGCGACAGGGGGATACAATGAGCAGTTCTTC.

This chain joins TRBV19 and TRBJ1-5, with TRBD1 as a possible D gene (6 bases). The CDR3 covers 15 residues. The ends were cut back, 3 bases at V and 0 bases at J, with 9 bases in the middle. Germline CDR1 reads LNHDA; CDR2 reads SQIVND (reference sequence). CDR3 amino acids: CASSIPGDSNQPQHF. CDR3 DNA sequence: TGTGCCAGTAGTATCCCAGGGGATAGCAATCAGCCCCAGCATTTT.

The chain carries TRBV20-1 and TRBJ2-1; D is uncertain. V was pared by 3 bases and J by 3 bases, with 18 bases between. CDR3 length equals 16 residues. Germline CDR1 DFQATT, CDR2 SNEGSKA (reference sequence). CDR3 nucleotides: TGCAGTGCTAGTACTTTCGTCGAGTCTTACTACAATGAGCAGTTCTTC. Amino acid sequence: CSASTFVESYYNEQFF.

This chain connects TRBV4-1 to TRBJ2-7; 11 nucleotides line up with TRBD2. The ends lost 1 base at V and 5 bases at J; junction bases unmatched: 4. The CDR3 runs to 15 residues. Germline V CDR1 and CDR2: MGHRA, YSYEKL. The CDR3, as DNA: TGCGCCAGCAGCCAAGTTAGCGGGAGGGCCCACGAGCAGTACTTC. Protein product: CASSQVSGRAHEQYF.

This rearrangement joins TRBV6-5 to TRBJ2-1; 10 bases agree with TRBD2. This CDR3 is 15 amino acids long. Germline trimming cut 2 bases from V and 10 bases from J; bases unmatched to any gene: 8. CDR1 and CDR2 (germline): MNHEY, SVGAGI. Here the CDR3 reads CASSYVAGGGREQFF. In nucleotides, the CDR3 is TGTGCCAGCAGTTACGTAGCGGGGGGCGGTCGGGAGCAGTTCTTC.

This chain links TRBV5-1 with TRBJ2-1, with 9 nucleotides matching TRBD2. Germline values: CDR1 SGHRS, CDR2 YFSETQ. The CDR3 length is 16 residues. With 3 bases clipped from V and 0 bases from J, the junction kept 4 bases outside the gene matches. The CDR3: CASSSGLASSYNEQFF. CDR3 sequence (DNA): TGCGCCAGCAGCTCGGGACTAGCCAGCTCCTACAATGAGCAGTTCTTC.

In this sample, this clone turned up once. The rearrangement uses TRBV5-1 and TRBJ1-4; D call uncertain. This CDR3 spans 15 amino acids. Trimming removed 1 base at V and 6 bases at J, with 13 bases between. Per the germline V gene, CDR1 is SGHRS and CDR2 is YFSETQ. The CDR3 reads CASSLSLTAYEKLFF. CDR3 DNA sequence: TGCGCCAGCAGCTTGAGTCTCACAGCCTATGAAAAACTGTTTTTT. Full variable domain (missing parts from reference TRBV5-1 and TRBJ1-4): KAGVTQTPRYLIKTRGQQVTLSCSPISGHRSVSWYQQTPGQGLQFLFEYFSETQRNKGNFPGRFSGRQFSNSRSEMNVSTLELGDSALYLCASSLSLTAYEKLFFGSGTQLSVL.

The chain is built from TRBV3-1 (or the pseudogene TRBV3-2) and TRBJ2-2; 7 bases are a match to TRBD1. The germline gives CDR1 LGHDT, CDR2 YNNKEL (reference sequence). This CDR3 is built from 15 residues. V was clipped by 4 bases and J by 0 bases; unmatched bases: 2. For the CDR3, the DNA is TGTGCCAGCAGCCGGGGACAGTCGAACACCGGGGAGCTGTTTTTT. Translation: CASSRGQSNTGELFF.

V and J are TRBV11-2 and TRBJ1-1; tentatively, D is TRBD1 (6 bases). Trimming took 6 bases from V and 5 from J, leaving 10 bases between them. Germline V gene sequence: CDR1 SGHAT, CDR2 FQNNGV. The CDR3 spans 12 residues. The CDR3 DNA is TGTGCCAGCAGGGGGCAGGGGACTGAAGCTTTCTTT. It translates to CASRGQGTEAFF.

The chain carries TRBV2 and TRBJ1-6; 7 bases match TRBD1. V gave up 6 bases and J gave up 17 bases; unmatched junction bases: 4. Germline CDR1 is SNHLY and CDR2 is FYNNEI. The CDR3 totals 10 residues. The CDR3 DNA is TGTGCCAGCAGCGTCGACAGGGTCCACTTT. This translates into CASSVDRVHF.

The CDR3 DNA follows: TGCGCCAGCAGCTTTCAGCCTCCTACTAGCGGGGGAGAGACCCAGTACTTC. It translates to CASSFQPPTSGGETQYF. This chain joins TRBV5-1 and TRBJ2-5, with 11 nucleotides matching TRBD2. Germline CDR1 is SGHRS and CDR2 is YFSETQ. This CDR3 region has 17 residues. The J segment lost 4 bases and the V segment lost 2 bases, leaving 10 bases of the junction unmatched.

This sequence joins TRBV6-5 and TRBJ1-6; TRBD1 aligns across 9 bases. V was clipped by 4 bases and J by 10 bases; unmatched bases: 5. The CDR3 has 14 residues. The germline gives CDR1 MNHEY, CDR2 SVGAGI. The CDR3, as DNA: TGTGCCAGCAGTTCGGGACAGGGTTGGTCACCCCTCCACTTT. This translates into CASSSGQGWSPLHF.

The CDR3 loop reads CASRQGSNIQYF. CDR3 in DNA: TGTGCCAGCCGTCAGGGTTCGAACATTCAGTACTTC. This chain links TRBV13 with TRBJ2-4; D might be TRBD1 (5 bases). V lost 8 bases and J 7 bases, leaving 12 bases between the germline ends. The CDR3 runs to 12 residues. In germline, CDR1 is PRHDT, CDR2 FYEKMQ (reference sequence).

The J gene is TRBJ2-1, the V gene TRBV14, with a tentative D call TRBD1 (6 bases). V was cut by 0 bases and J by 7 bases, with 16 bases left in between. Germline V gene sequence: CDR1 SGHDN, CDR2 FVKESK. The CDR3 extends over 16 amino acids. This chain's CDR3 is CASSQDGQRRANEQFF. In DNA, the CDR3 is TGTGCCAGCAGCCAAGATGGACAGAGAAGGGCAAATGAGCAGTTCTTC.

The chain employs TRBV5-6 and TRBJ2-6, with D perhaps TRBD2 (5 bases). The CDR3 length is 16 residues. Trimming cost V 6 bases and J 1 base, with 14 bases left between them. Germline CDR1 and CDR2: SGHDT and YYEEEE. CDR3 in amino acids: CASNLGIGSGANVLTF. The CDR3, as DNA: TGTGCCAGCAATCTCGGGATTGGGTCTGGGGCCAACGTCCTGACTTTC.

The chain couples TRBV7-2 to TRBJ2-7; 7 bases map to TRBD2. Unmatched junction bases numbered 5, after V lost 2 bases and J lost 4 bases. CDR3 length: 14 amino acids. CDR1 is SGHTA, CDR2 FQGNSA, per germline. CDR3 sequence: CASSLRGREYEQYF. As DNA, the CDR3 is TGTGCCAGCAGCTTACGAGGGAGGGAGTACGAGCAGTACTTC.

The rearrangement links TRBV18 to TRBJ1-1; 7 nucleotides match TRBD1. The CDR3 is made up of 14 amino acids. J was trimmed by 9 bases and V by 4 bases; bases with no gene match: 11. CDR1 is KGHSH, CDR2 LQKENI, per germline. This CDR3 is CASSHLRDRKQAFF. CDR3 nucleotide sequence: TGTGCCAGCTCACACCTCCGGGACAGAAAACAAGCTTTCTTT.